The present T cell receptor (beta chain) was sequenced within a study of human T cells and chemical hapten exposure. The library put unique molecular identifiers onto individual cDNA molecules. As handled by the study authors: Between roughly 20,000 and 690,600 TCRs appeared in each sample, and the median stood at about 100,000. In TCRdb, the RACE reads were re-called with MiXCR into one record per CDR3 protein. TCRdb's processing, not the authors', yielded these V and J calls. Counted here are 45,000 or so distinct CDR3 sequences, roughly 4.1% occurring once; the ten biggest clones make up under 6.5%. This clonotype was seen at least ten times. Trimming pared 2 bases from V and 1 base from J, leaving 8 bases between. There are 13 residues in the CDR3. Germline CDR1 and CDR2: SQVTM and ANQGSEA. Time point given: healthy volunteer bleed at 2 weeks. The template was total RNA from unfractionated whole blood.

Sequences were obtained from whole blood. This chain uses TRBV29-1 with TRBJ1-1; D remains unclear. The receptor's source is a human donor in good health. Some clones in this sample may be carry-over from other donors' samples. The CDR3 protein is CSVERRGNTEAFF. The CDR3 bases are TGCAGCGTTGAACGGCGAGGGAACACTGAAGCTTTCTTT.